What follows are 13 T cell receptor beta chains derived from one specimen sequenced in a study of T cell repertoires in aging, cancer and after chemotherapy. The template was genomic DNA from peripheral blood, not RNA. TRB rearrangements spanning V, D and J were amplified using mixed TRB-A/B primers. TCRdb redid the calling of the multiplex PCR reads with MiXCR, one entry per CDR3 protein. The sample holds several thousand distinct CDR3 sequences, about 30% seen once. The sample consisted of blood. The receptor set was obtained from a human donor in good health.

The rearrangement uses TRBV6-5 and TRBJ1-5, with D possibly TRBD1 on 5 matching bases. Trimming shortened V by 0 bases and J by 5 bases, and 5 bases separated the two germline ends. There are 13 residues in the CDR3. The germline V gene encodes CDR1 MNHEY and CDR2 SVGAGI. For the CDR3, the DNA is TGTGCCAGCAGTTACTCAGGGGATCAGCCCCAGCATTTT. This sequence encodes CASSYSGDQPQHF.

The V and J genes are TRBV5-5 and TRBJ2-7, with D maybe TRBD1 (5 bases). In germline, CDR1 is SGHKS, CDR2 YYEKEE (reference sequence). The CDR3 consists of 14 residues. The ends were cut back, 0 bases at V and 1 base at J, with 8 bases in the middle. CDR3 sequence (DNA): TGTGCCAGCAGCTTGGTTGACAGATCCTACGAGCAGTACTTC. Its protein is CASSLVDRSYEQYF.

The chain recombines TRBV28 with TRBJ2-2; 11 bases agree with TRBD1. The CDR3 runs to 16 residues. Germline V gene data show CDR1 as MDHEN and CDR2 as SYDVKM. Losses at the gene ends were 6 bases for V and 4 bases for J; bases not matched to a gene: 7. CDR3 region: CASSPSGTGGTGELFF. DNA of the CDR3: TGTGCCAGCAGCCCCTCGGGGACAGGGGGCACCGGGGAGCTGTTTTTT.

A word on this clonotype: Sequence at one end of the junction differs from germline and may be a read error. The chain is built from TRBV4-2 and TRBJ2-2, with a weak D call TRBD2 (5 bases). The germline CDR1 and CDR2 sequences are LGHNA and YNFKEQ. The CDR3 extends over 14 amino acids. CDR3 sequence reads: CASSAYSNTGELYF. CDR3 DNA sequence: TGTGCCAGTAGTGCCTACTCGAACACCGGGGAGCTGTATTTT.

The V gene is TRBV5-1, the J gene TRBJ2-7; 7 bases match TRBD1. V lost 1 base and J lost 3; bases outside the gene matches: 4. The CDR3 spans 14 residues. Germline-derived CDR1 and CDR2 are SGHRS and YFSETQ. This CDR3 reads CASSLRGQSYEQYF. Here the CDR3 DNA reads TGCGCCAGCAGCTTGCGGGGACAGAGCTACGAGCAGTACTTC.

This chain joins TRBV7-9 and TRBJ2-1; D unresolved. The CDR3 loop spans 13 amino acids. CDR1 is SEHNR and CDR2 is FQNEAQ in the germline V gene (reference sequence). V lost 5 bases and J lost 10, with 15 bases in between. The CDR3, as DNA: TGTGCCAGCAGCCTCTTCTCCGACGAGGAGCAGTTCTTC. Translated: CASSLFSDEEQFF.

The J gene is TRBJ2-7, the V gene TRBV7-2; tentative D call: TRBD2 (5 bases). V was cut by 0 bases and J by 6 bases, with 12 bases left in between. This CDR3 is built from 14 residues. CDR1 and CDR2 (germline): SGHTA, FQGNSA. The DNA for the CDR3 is TGTGCCAGCAGCTTAGCGGCGGGTACGCCCGAGCAGTACTTC. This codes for CASSLAAGTPEQYF.

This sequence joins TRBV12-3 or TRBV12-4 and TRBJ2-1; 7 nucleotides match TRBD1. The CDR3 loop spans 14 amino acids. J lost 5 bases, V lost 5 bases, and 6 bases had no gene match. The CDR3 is CASSPGQFDNEQFF. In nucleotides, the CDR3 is TGTGCCAGCAGTCCGGGACAGTTCGACAATGAGCAGTTCTTC.

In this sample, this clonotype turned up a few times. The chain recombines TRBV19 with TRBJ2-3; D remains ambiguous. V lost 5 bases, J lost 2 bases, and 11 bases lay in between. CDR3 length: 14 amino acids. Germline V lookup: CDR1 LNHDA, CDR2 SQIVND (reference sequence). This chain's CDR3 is CASSLDLITDTQYF. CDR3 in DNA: TGTGCCAGTAGTTTGGACCTAATCACAGATACGCAGTATTTT.

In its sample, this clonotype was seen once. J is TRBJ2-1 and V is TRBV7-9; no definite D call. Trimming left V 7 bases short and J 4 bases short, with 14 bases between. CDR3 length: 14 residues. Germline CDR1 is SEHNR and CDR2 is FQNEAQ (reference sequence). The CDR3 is CASIPAGSYNEQFF. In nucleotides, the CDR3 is TGTGCCAGCATCCCAGCAGGCAGTTACAATGAGCAGTTCTTC. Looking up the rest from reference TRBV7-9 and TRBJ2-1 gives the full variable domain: DTGVSQNPRHKITKRGQNVTFRCDPISEHNRLYWYRQTLGQGPEFLTYFQNEAQLEKSRLLSDRFSAERPKGSFSTLEIQRTEQGDSAMYLCASIPAGSYNEQFFGPGTRLTVL.

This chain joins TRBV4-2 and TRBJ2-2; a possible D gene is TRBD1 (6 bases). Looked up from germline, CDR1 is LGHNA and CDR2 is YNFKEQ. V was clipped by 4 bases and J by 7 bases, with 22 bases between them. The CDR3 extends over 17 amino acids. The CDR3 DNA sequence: TGTGCCAGCAGCCTACTATCGGGGCACAGGGCCGGCGGGGAGCTGTTTTTT. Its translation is CASSLLSGHRAGGELFF.

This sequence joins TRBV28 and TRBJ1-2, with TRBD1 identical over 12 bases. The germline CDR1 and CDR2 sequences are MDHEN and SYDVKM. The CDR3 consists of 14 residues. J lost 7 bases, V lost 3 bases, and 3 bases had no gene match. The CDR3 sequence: CASSFRDRGLGYTF. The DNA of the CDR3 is TGTGCCAGCAGTTTCCGGGACAGGGGGCTTGGCTACACCTTC.

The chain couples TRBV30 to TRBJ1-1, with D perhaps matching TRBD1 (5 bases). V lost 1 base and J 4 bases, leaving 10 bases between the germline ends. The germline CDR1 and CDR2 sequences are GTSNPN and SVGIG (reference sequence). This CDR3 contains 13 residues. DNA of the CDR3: TGTGCCTGGAGTGGCAGGGCCGTCACTGAAGCTTTCTTT. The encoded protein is CAWSGRAVTEAFF.